Listed below are T cell receptor beta chains from one sample, sequenced in a study of T cells after somatic rescue of genetic block. Sequenced by immunoSEQ multiplex PCR; TCRdb stores in-frame clones only, minus some. The table shows 55,000 to 70,000 clones, with just under 95% occurring only once. The specimen was peripheral blood mononuclear cells (PBMCs). The receptors stem from a middle-aged man. Each CDR3 is given with its conserved first and last residue. A D gene is named only where the DNA matches it firmly. Clone size is shown for a subset of rows, as once, few, many or a class of expanded clone.

CDR3 protein: CASSLGQASGRVGEQFF; CDR3 DNA: TGTGCCAGCAGCTTGGGCCAGGCTAGCGGGAGGGTGGGTGAGCAGTTCTTC; V gene: TRBV11-3; D gene: TRBD2; J gene: TRBJ2-1; clone size: -
CDR3 protein: CASSLMESMNTEAFF; CDR3 DNA: TGTGCCAGCAGCTTAATGGAGTCGATGAACACTGAAGCTTTCTTT; V gene: TRBV7-2; D gene: -; J gene: TRBJ1-1; clone size: -
CDR3 protein: CASSQDHPTSAGPGQFTGELFF; CDR3 DNA: TGCGCCAGCAGCCAAGATCACCCCACCAGCGCTGGTCCGGGACAGTTCACCGGGGAGCTGTTTTTT; V gene: TRBV4-1; D gene: TRBD1; J gene: TRBJ2-2; clone size: -
CDR3 protein: CASSLFLSVGSYSGANVLTF; CDR3 DNA: TGTGCCAGCAGTTTATTCTTATCGGTCGGCAGTTACTCTGGGGCCAACGTCCTGACTTTC; V gene: TRBV27; D gene: -; J gene: TRBJ2-6; clone size: -
CDR3 protein: CASTWDWKYGYTF; CDR3 DNA: TGTGCCAGCACTTGGGACTGGAAATATGGCTACACCTTC; V gene: TRBV2; D gene: -; J gene: TRBJ1-2; clone size: -
CDR3 protein: CASSGQVLGLAGEETQYF; CDR3 DNA: TGTGCCAGCAGTGGTCAGGTTTTGGGACTAGCGGGGGAAGAGACCCAGTACTTC; V gene: TRBV6-1; D gene: TRBD2; J gene: TRBJ2-5; clone size: -
CDR3 protein: CASSLEGISGPQYF; CDR3 DNA: TGCGCCAGCAGCTTGGAAGGGATTTCCGGCCCCCAGTACTTC; V gene: TRBV5-1; D gene: -; J gene: TRBJ2-5; clone size: -
CDR3 protein: CASSTSGQKNTEAFF; CDR3 DNA: -; V gene: TRBV6-1; D gene: -; J gene: TRBJ1-1; clone size: -
CDR3 protein: CASSQDSSQGMNSPLHF; CDR3 DNA: TGCGCCAGCAGCCAAGACTCTTCGCAGGGTATGAATTCACCCCTCCACTTT; V gene: TRBV4-1; D gene: -; J gene: TRBJ1-6; clone size: once
CDR3 protein: CASSFLTGGNTGELFF; CDR3 DNA: TGCGCCAGCAGCTTCCTCACGGGGGGGAACACCGGGGAGCTGTTTTTT; V gene: TRBV5-1; D gene: TRBD2; J gene: TRBJ2-2; clone size: -
CDR3 protein: CASSLGTARRGYTF; CDR3 DNA: TGTGCCAGCAGTTTAGGGACAGCCCGACGCGGCTACACCTTC; V gene: TRBV2; D gene: TRBD1; J gene: TRBJ1-2; clone size: -
CDR3 protein: CASSSMKRLAGDNEQFF; CDR3 DNA: TGTGCCAGCAGCTCAATGAAACGACTAGCGGGGGACAATGAGCAGTTCTTC; V gene: TRBV5-4; D gene: TRBD2; J gene: TRBJ2-1; clone size: -
CDR3 protein: CASANYEQYF; CDR3 DNA: TGTGCCAGCGCAAACTACGAGCAGTACTTC; V gene: TRBV2; D gene: -; J gene: TRBJ2-7; clone size: -
CDR3 protein: CSIHGQMGYGYTF; CDR3 DNA: TGCAGCATACATGGACAGATGGGATATGGCTACACCTTC; V gene: TRBV29-1; D gene: -; J gene: TRBJ1-2; clone size: once
CDR3 protein: CASSLQGMNTEAFF; CDR3 DNA: TGTGCCAGCAGCCTACAGGGGATGAACACTGAAGCTTTCTTT; V gene: TRBV11-2; D gene: TRBD1; J gene: TRBJ1-1; clone size: -
CDR3 protein: CASSERWLGHKRTLSYNEQFF; CDR3 DNA: TGTGCCAGCAGTGAAAGGTGGTTGGGACACAAAAGAACCCTCTCCTACAATGAGCAGTTCTTC; V gene: TRBV6-1; D gene: -; J gene: TRBJ2-1; clone size: -
CDR3 protein: CASSGGFYGYTF; CDR3 DNA: TGTGCCAGTAGTGGAGGGTTTTATGGCTACACCTTC; V gene: TRBV19; D gene: -; J gene: TRBJ1-2; clone size: -
CDR3 protein: CASSLVETRGGEQYF; CDR3 DNA: TGTGCCAGCAGCTTGGTGGAGACAAGAGGAGGCGAGCAGTACTTC; V gene: TRBV5-4; D gene: -; J gene: TRBJ2-7; clone size: once
CDR3 protein: CASSRRLAGASGELFF; CDR3 DNA: TGTGCCAGCAGCCGGAGACTAGCGGGAGCTTCCGGGGAGCTGTTTTTT; V gene: TRBV7-2; D gene: TRBD2; J gene: TRBJ2-2; clone size: once
CDR3 protein: CASGLAGLQETQYF; CDR3 DNA: TGTGCTAGTGGTTTGGCGGGCCTCCAAGAGACCCAGTACTTC; V gene: TRBV12-5; D gene: -; J gene: TRBJ2-5; clone size: -
CDR3 protein: CASSLGDRAGRLNQPQHF; CDR3 DNA: TGTGCCAGCAGCTTGGGGGACAGGGCGGGGAGGCTCAATCAGCCCCAGCATTTT; V gene: TRBV5-6; D gene: TRBD1; J gene: TRBJ1-5; clone size: -
CDR3 protein: CASSMSRDMYTEQFF; CDR3 DNA: TGTGCCAGTAGTATGTCCCGGGACATGTACACTGAGCAGTTCTTC; V gene: TRBV19; D gene: -; J gene: TRBJ2-1; clone size: -
CDR3 protein: CASSLIQGGEQFF; CDR3 DNA: TGTGCCAGCAGCTTAATTCAGGGGGGTGAGCAGTTCTTC; V gene: TRBV7-8; D gene: -; J gene: TRBJ2-1; clone size: -
CDR3 protein: CASSDRSGPTDTQYF; CDR3 DNA: TGTGCCAGCAGTGACCGGAGCGGGCCCACAGATACGCAGTATTTT; V gene: TRBV6-4; D gene: -; J gene: TRBJ2-3; clone size: -
CDR3 protein: CASSESSGGALDTQYF; CDR3 DNA: TGTGCCAGCAGTGAGTCTAGCGGGGGGGCCTTAGATACGCAGTATTTT; V gene: TRBV6-1; D gene: TRBD2; J gene: TRBJ2-3; clone size: few
CDR3 protein: CASSPRGDLAAEGSYNEQFF; CDR3 DNA: TGTGCCAGCAGCCCGAGAGGGGATTTAGCGGCCGAAGGATCCTACAATGAGCAGTTCTTC; V gene: TRBV9; D gene: -; J gene: TRBJ2-1; clone size: -
CDR3 protein: CASRRIPGTPSTDTQYF; CDR3 DNA: TGTGCCAGCAGGAGGATCCCCGGGACTCCTTCCACAGATACGCAGTATTTT; V gene: TRBV21-1; D gene: -; J gene: TRBJ2-3; clone size: once
CDR3 protein: CAADRGANYGYTF; CDR3 DNA: TGTGCCGCGGACAGGGGAGCTAACTATGGCTACACCTTC; V gene: TRBV30; D gene: TRBD1; J gene: TRBJ1-2; clone size: -
CDR3 protein: CASSEEGGLSTEAFF; CDR3 DNA: TGTGCCAGCAGTGAAGAGGGGGGTCTGAGCACTGAAGCTTTCTTT; V gene: TRBV6-1; D gene: -; J gene: TRBJ1-1; clone size: -
CDR3 protein: CASSLGGRSYEQYF; CDR3 DNA: TGTGCCAGCAGCTTAGGGGGTCGATCCTACGAGCAGTACTTC; V gene: TRBV7-9; D gene: -; J gene: TRBJ2-7; clone size: -
CDR3 protein: CASSQANTGEMFF; CDR3 DNA: TGTGCCAGCTCTCAGGCGAACACCGGGGAGATGTTTTTT; V gene: TRBV2; D gene: -; J gene: TRBJ2-2; clone size: -
CDR3 protein: CASSLDRATDTQYF; CDR3 DNA: TGTGCCAGCAGCTTAGACAGGGCAACAGATACGCAGTATTTT; V gene: TRBV11-1; D gene: -; J gene: TRBJ2-3; clone size: -
CDR3 protein: CASSPRGIGYNEQFF; CDR3 DNA: TGTGCCAGCAGCCCCCGGGGAATCGGATACAATGAGCAGTTCTTC; V gene: TRBV7-9; D gene: -; J gene: TRBJ2-1; clone size: once
CDR3 protein: CASSFRGVGSYEQYF; CDR3 DNA: TGTGCCAGCAGTTTCCGGGGCGTAGGCTCCTACGAGCAGTACTTC; V gene: TRBV28; D gene: -; J gene: TRBJ2-7; clone size: -
CDR3 protein: CASKLTGANVLTF; CDR3 DNA: TGCGCCAGCAAACTTACTGGGGCCAACGTCCTGACTTTC; V gene: TRBV5-1; D gene: -; J gene: TRBJ2-6; clone size: -
CDR3 protein: CASSVALGGGHHEQYF; CDR3 DNA: TGTGCCAGCAGCGTAGCTCTAGGGGGCGGGCACCACGAGCAGTACTTC; V gene: TRBV9; D gene: TRBD1; J gene: TRBJ2-7; clone size: -
CDR3 protein: CASSKGLSYNEQFF; CDR3 DNA: TGTGCCAGTAGTAAGGGACTTTCATACAATGAGCAGTTCTTC; V gene: TRBV19; D gene: -; J gene: TRBJ2-1; clone size: -
CDR3 protein: CASSQDLGSSYEQYF; CDR3 DNA: TGTGCCAGCAGCCAAGATCTCGGTAGCTCCTACGAGCAGTACTTC; V gene: TRBV4-2; D gene: -; J gene: TRBJ2-7; clone size: -
CDR3 protein: CASSYSSGTPGDTQYF; CDR3 DNA: TGTGCCAGCAGTTATAGTAGCGGGACCCCGGGAGATACGCAGTATTTT; V gene: TRBV27; D gene: TRBD2; J gene: TRBJ2-3; clone size: -
CDR3 protein: CASSVGASATGELFF; CDR3 DNA: TGTGCCAGCAGCGTAGGGGCTAGCGCGACCGGGGAGCTGTTTTTT; V gene: TRBV9; D gene: -; J gene: TRBJ2-2; clone size: -